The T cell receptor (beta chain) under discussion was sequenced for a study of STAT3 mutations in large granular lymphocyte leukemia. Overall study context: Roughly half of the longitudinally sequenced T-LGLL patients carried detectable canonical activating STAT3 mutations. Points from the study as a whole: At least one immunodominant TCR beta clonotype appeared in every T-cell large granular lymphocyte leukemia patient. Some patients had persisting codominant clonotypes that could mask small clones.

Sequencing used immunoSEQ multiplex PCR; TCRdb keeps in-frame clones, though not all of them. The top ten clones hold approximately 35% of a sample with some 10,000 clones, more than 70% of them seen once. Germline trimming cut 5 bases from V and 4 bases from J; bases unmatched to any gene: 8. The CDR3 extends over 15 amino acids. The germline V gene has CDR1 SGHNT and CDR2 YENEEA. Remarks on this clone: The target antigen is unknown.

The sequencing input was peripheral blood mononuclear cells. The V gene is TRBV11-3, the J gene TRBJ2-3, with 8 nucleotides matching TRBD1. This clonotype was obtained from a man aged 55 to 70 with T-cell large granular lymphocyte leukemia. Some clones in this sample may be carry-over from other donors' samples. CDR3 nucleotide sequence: TGTGCCAGCAGCACCGGACAGGGTTTTTCAGATACGCAGTATTTT. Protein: CASSTGQGFSDTQYF.